The 2 T cell receptor beta chains below come from one sample, sequenced in a study of T cell responses to AZD1222 COVID-19 vaccine. Here immunoSEQ multiplex PCR was the method, and the copy in TCRdb shows in-frame clones only, minus some. Among about 74,000 clones listed, around 90% were seen once. Sequenced here: peripheral blood, sampled 28 days after the second AZD1222 dose. These receptors originate from an adult who received the AZD1222 COVID-19 vaccine.

The rearrangement links TRBV7-3 to TRBJ2-1, with 7 positions matching TRBD2. The trim removed 5 bases at V and 11 bases at J, leaving 9 bases unmatched. The CDR3 is 13 residues long. Germline loops: CDR1 SGHTA, CDR2 FQGTGA. The CDR3: CASSNAGTTKQFF. DNA for the CDR3: TGTGCCAGCAGCAACGCCGGGACTACCAAGCAGTTCTTC.

The chain combines TRBV10-1 with TRBJ1-6; possible D gene TRBD1, 6 bases. CDR1 is WNHNN, CDR2 SYGVQD, per germline (reference sequence). The ends were cut back, 6 bases at V and 6 bases at J, with 15 bases in the middle. This CDR3 has 15 residues. This CDR3 reads CASRSTQGSNSPLHF. DNA of the CDR3: TGCGCCAGCAGGAGTACGCAGGGGTCTAATTCACCCCTCCACTTT.